What follows are 26 T cell receptor beta chains derived from one specimen sequenced in a study of T cell responses to AZD1222 COVID-19 vaccine (dated by TCRdb to the early 2020s). The sample's time point label, in plain terms: about 28 days (+/-7) after the second vaccine dose. Library preparation employed the immunoSEQ multiplex PCR assay. TCRdb carries this immuneACCESS record with in-frame sequences only. Its versions omit some clonotypes, under half of them owing to an unresolved V gene in the studies checked, with the rest unexplained. This sample gives roughly 180,000 clones in total; approximately 89% of them show up just once. Of the sample, around 3.5% falls within the top ten clones. This specimen was peripheral blood, taken 28 days after the second AZD1222 dose. Source of these receptors: an adult who received the AZD1222 COVID-19 vaccine.

The J gene is TRBJ1-5, the V gene TRBV7-8, with 9 bases aligning to TRBD1. This CDR3 region has 14 residues. The germline gives CDR1 SGHVS, CDR2 FQNEAQ. V dropped 3 bases and J dropped 7; count of bases not matched to a gene: 4. The CDR3 loop is CASSFGDREQPQHF. CDR3 nucleotide sequence: TGTGCCAGCAGCTTCGGGGACAGGGAACAGCCCCAGCATTTT.

The chain has TRBV11-3 and TRBJ2-1; 7 nucleotides align to TRBD2. Germline V CDR1 and CDR2: SGHNT, YENEEA. The CDR3 consists of 17 residues. V shed 0 bases, J shed 1 base, and the junction held 6 bases outside the gene matches. In nucleotides, the CDR3 is TGTGCCAGCAGCTTAGATATTTTGGGGGGGTCCTACAATGAGCAGTTCTTC. Translated, it gives CASSLDILGGSYNEQFF.

The rearrangement links TRBV28 to TRBJ1-3, with D maybe TRBD1 (6 bases). The ends were cut back, 4 bases at V and 3 bases at J, with 13 bases in the middle. The germline CDR1 and CDR2 sequences are MDHEN and SYDVKM. The length of the CDR3 is 15 residues. The CDR3 sequence is CASSSSGVRGNTIYF. The CDR3 coding sequence is TGTGCCAGCAGTTCATCAGGGGTTCGTGGAAACACCATATATTTT.

J is TRBJ1-6 and V is TRBV3-1 (or the pseudogene TRBV3-2), with TRBD1 identical over 8 bases. The CDR3 spans 14 residues. CDR1 is LGHDT and CDR2 is YNNKEL in the germline V gene (reference sequence). V lost 4 bases, J lost 8 bases, and 4 bases stayed unmatched. CDR3 region: CASSLRDRYSPLHF. The CDR3 coding sequence is TGTGCCAGCAGCCTCCGGGACAGGTATTCACCCCTCCACTTT.

The chain is built from TRBV5-6 and TRBJ1-2; 9 positions agree with TRBD1. Germline-derived CDR1 and CDR2 are SGHDT and YYEEEE. The V and J ends lost 1 base and 8 bases, in that order; junction bases with no gene match: 3. CDR3 length: 13 residues. The CDR3 protein is CASSLYRGLGYTF. CDR3 sequence (DNA): TGTGCCAGCAGCTTGTACAGGGGGCTGGGCTACACCTTC. Based on the CDR3 plus reference TRBV5-6 and TRBJ1-2, the full variable domain is DAGVTQSPTHLIKTRGQQVTLRCSPKSGHDTVSWYQQALGQGPQFIFQYYEEEERQRGNFPDRFSGHQFPNYSSELNVNALLLGDSALYLCASSLYRGLGYTFGSGTRLTVV.

Regarding this clone: One end of the junction does not line up with germline, which may come from a read error. The chain is built from TRBV3-1 (or the pseudogene TRBV3-2) and TRBJ2-5; 7 nucleotides agree with TRBD1. Germline loops: CDR1 LGHDT, CDR2 YNNKEL (reference sequence). The CDR3 consists of 13 residues. The CDR3 DNA reads TGTGCCAGCAGCGAAGACAGGGCCGAGACCCAGTACTTC. This encodes CASSEDRAETQYF.

V gene TRBV5-1 combines with J gene TRBJ2-7; D perhaps matches TRBD1 (5 bases). Trimming cost V 2 bases and J 5 bases, with 11 bases left between them. CDR1 is SGHRS and CDR2 is YFSETQ in the germline V gene. CDR3 size: 13 residues. The CDR3 region is CASSFGVGDEQYF. The CDR3 DNA reads as TGCGCCAGCAGCTTTGGGGTAGGGGACGAGCAGTACTTC.

J is TRBJ2-1 and V is TRBV28; 10 nucleotides line up with TRBD2. This CDR3 is built from 14 residues. Germline V gene lookup returns CDR1 MDHEN and CDR2 SYDVKM. V was clipped by 10 bases and J by 3 bases; unmatched bases: 6. The CDR3 DNA is TGTGCCACCTCCCAGCGGGAGGGCTACAATGAGCAGTTCTTC. It is translated as CATSQREGYNEQFF.

J is TRBJ2-1 and V is TRBV5-6; 8 bases match TRBD1. The length of the CDR3 is 16 residues. Germline lookup yields CDR1 SGHDT and CDR2 YYEEEE. Germline trimming cut 5 bases from V and 3 bases from J; bases unmatched to any gene: 10. The CDR3 region is CASRFSRDRNYNEQFF. The CDR3 nucleotides read TGTGCCAGCAGATTTTCCCGGGACAGGAACTACAATGAGCAGTTCTTC.

The V call is TRBV4-2, the J call TRBJ1-3; D possibly corresponds to TRBD1 (6 bases). The V and J ends lost 4 bases and 4 bases respectively, with 14 bases between them. CDR1 and CDR2 (germline): LGHNA, YNFKEQ. This CDR3 region has 15 residues. CDR3 nucleotides: TGTGCCAGCAGCCTGGAGGGGGGGAACGGAAACACCATATATTTT. It yields the protein CASSLEGGNGNTIYF.

The chain joins TRBV4-3 to TRBJ2-5; D is unresolved. This CDR3 comprises 15 residues. The germline V and J ends were trimmed by 0 bases and 5 bases, with 13 bases remaining between them. CDR1 LGHNA and CDR2 YSLEER come from the germline V gene. This CDR3 reads CASSQEIGVWETQYF. Written as DNA, the CDR3 is TGCGCCAGCAGCCAAGAAATTGGGGTGTGGGAGACCCAGTACTTC.

The CDR3 DNA follows: TGTGCCAGCAGAACTGGGGCACCTCGGGGGGGGCCTTCCTACAATGAGCAGTTCTTC. It translates to CASRTGAPRGGPSYNEQFF. The chain links TRBV28 to TRBJ2-1; 8 nucleotides align to TRBD2. Germline assignment: CDR1 MDHEN and CDR2 SYDVKM. Trimming at V came to 6 bases and at J to 1 base, leaving 17 bases not matched to a gene. This CDR3 is 19 amino acids long. Together with reference TRBV28 and TRBJ2-1, the CDR3 gives the full variable domain: DVKVTQSSRYLVKRTGEKVFLECVQDMDHENMFWYRQDPGLGLRLIYFSYDVKMKEKGDIPEGYSVSREKKERFSLILESASTNQTSMYLCASRTGAPRGGPSYNEQFFGPGTRLTVL.

This rearrangement joins TRBV28 to TRBJ2-7; TRBD1 matches at 10 bases. Trimming at V came to 7 bases and at J to 3 bases, leaving 6 bases not matched to a gene. There are 14 residues in the CDR3. Germline V lookup: CDR1 MDHEN, CDR2 SYDVKM. CDR3 loop: CASTRQGARYEQYF. The CDR3 bases are TGTGCCAGCACTAGACAGGGGGCACGCTACGAGCAGTACTTC.

The rearrangement uses TRBV19 and TRBJ2-1, with 11 nucleotides matching TRBD2. J was trimmed by 3 bases and V by 8 bases; bases with no gene match: 9. The CDR3 loop spans 16 amino acids. Germline CDR1 and CDR2: LNHDA and SQIVND (reference sequence). This CDR3 reads CASGRGGLADYNEQFF. The DNA of the CDR3 is TGTGCCAGTGGACGGGGGGGACTAGCGGACTACAATGAGCAGTTCTTC.

CDR3 nucleotide sequence: TGTGCCAGCAGTTCGACAGTTAATAATTCACCCCTCCACTTT. Its protein is CASSSTVNNSPLHF. V gene TRBV6-5 combines with J gene TRBJ1-6; TRBD1 might be the D (5 bases). In germline, CDR1 is MNHEY, CDR2 SVGAGI. V was shortened by 4 bases and J by 5 bases, with 9 bases between the two germline ends. CDR3 length equals 14 residues.

This clone occurred once. The rearrangement joins TRBV28 to TRBJ2-3; the D gene is possibly TRBD1 (6 bases). The CDR3 has 12 amino acids. The germline V gene has CDR1 MDHEN and CDR2 SYDVKM. Deletions cut 6 bases from V and 3 bases from J, with 7 bases between. CDR3 in amino acids: CASSTGTDTQYF. The CDR3 DNA is TGTGCCAGCAGCACAGGGACAGATACGCAGTATTTT.

The rearrangement joins TRBV4-1 to TRBJ2-2, with TRBD1 matching over 7 bases. The CDR3 runs to 15 residues. CDR1 MGHRA and CDR2 YSYEKL come from the germline V gene. V shed 3 bases and J 9 bases; nucleotides not matched to a gene: 10. In DNA form, the CDR3 reads TGCGCCAGCAGCCATATATCACAGGGGTACCGGGAGCTGTTTTTT. Translating it yields CASSHISQGYRELFF.

This sequence joins TRBV25-1 and TRBJ2-7; tentatively, D is TRBD1 (6 bases). With 5 bases removed from V and 2 bases from J, the gap between germline ends came to 7 bases. This CDR3 region has 12 residues. Germline V gene sequence: CDR1 MGHDK, CDR2 SYGVNS. The CDR3 DNA reads as TGTGCCAGCAGTAGGGACACCTACGAGCAGTACTTC. It encodes CASSRDTYEQYF.

The V gene is TRBV5-1, the J gene TRBJ2-1; 13 bases agree with TRBD2. This CDR3 has 15 amino acids. V lost 4 bases to trimming and J lost 8 bases; unmatched junction nucleotides: 6. Germline assignment: CDR1 SGHRS and CDR2 YFSETQ. CDR3 protein: CASSPGLAGWDEQFF. CDR3 DNA: TGCGCCAGCAGCCCGGGACTAGCGGGATGGGATGAGCAGTTCTTC.

This chain uses TRBV7-2 with TRBJ2-7; no firm D call. Germline V lookup: CDR1 SGHTA, CDR2 FQGNSA. There are 14 residues in the CDR3. Trimming removed 1 base at V and 0 bases at J, with 7 bases between. The CDR3 here is CASSLGPSSYEQYF. The DNA of the CDR3 is TGTGCCAGCAGCTTAGGCCCTAGCTCCTACGAGCAGTACTTC.

V usage is TRBV27 and J usage is TRBJ2-7; either TRBD1 or TRBD2 may supply D (5 bases each). Trimming cost V 8 bases and J 0 bases, with 17 bases left between them. Germline V gene sequence: CDR1 MNHEY, CDR2 SMNVEV (reference sequence). The CDR3 has 15 residues. The CDR3 loop is CASRWGPGISYEQYF. For the CDR3, the DNA is TGTGCCAGCCGTTGGGGACCCGGAATCTCCTACGAGCAGTACTTC.

The chain combines TRBV28 with TRBJ1-2; 7 positions match TRBD1. The length of the CDR3 is 15 residues. Germline-derived CDR1 and CDR2 are MDHEN and SYDVKM. V lost 2 bases and J lost 5; bases outside the gene matches: 8. As DNA, the CDR3 is TGTGCCAGCAGTTTACCAATGGGACAGAGGTATGGCTACACCTTC. The encoded protein is CASSLPMGQRYGYTF.

The rearrangement uses TRBV6-5 and TRBJ2-1, with D tentatively TRBD1 (6 bases). This CDR3 spans 15 amino acids. Trimming took 2 bases from V and 6 from J, leaving 14 bases between them. CDR1 is MNHEY, CDR2 SVGAGI, per germline. The CDR3 DNA is TGTGCCAGCAGTTACCCGAACACAGGGCGCAATGAGCAGTTCTTC. Its translation: CASSYPNTGRNEQFF.

The chain has TRBV28 and TRBJ2-6; D call uncertain. The germline V gene has CDR1 MDHEN and CDR2 SYDVKM. The CDR3 consists of 13 residues. V lost 6 bases and J 13 bases, leaving 16 bases between the germline ends. The CDR3 region is CASSRPRTVVLTF. Here the CDR3 DNA reads TGTGCCAGCAGCCGGCCTCGCACGGTGGTCCTGACTTTC.

The chain carries TRBV13 and TRBJ1-5, with D unresolved. With 1 base removed from V and 7 bases from J, the gap between germline ends came to 5 bases. The CDR3 is 12 amino acids. In germline, CDR1 is PRHDT, CDR2 FYEKMQ (reference sequence). CDR3 loop: CASSLVGQPQHF. Written as DNA, the CDR3 is TGTGCCAGCAGCTTAGTCGGCCAGCCCCAGCATTTT.

The V and J genes are TRBV28 and TRBJ2-3, with 15 bases identical to TRBD2. The CDR3 runs to 16 residues. Germline trimming cut 6 bases from V and 6 bases from J; bases unmatched to any gene: 7. The germline V gene encodes CDR1 MDHEN and CDR2 SYDVKM. CDR3 sequence: CASSRTSGRVGDTQYF. The CDR3 DNA sequence: TGTGCCAGCAGCCGGACTAGCGGGAGGGTTGGGGATACGCAGTATTTT. The full variable domain, with the rest looked up from reference TRBV28 and TRBJ2-3, is DVKVTQSSRYLVKRTGEKVFLECVQDMDHENMFWYRQDPGLGLRLIYFSYDVKMKEKGDIPEGYSVSREKKERFSLILESASTNQTSMYLCASSRTSGRVGDTQYFGPGTRLTVL.